This T cell receptor beta chain originates from a study of T-cell memory formation after mild COVID-19. The CDR3 contains 16 residues. Germline V gene sequence: CDR1 DFQATT, CDR2 SNEGSKA (reference sequence). V gave up 0 bases and J gave up 4 bases; unmatched junction bases: 7. TCRdb fed the 5' RACE reads into MiXCR, producing one record per CDR3 protein. The data contain about 340,000 distinct CDR3 sequences, approximately 15% of them singletons. The sequence derives from a man aged 18 to 29 who had mild COVID-19 (a few samples of this study predate the infection). Cell type and time point are not known. Sample: PBMCs or a T cell subset sorted from them (not recorded which). The genes are TRBV20-1 and TRBJ2-7; 12 bases align to TRBD2. CDR3 in DNA: TGCAGTGCTAGAGAGTGGGCTAGCGGGAGGGATTACGAGCAGTACTTC. As protein: CSAREWASGRDYEQYF.